This TCR beta chain was captured in a study of PD-L1 blockade in urothelial cancer. Spike-ins of synthetic TCR analog templates went into each PCR. Assay used: immunoSEQ multiplex PCR; TCRdb lists only in-frame clones, some missing. The repertoire consists of 66,000 or so clones, with about nine tenths occurring once and the leading ten covering around 11%. Time point here: peripheral blood 6 weeks after treatment start. As regards this clone: The DNA is left out, because the CDR3 cannot be placed on it with certainty; the CDR3 is given as TCRdb lists it.

CDR1 is SGHTS and CDR2 is YDEGEE in the germline V gene. The CDR3 extends over 12 residues, inclusive of both ends. This clonotype was obtained from a man between 60 and 70 years old with urothelial cancer. Here the sequenced sample was PBMCs, taken around atezolizumab (anti-PD-L1) treatment. This chain joins TRBV5-8 and TRBJ1-2; the table names TRBD1, a call not compared with the DNA. CDR3: CASSVGGGSSTF.